The table lists the clone carrying this TCR beta chain with a count of one. Its matching antigen is unknown. This sample stems from a study of shared clonotypes between healthy human individuals. General observations from the study: Investigators collected only blood, and repertoires in tissues likely differ. Among the subsets, naive ones generally showed larger estimated richness than memory ones.

The CDR3 extends over 18 amino acids. V gave up 0 bases and J gave up 5 bases; unmatched junction bases: 10. CDR1 LNHNV and CDR2 YYDKDF come from the germline V gene (reference sequence). Genomic DNA from each subset was divided evenly over several immunoSEQ plates. Here immunoSEQ multiplex PCR was the method, and the copy in TCRdb shows in-frame clones only, minus some. The sample lists over a million clones; approximately 96% were seen once. The genes are TRBV15 and TRBJ2-2, with 9 bases that match TRBD2. Source material: naive CD4+ T cells sorted from blood. Indicated subset: CD45RA+ positively selected. This clonotype was sampled from a man younger than 45 in good health. The CDR3 loop reads CATSREIAGVRGTGELFF. The CDR3 nucleotides read TGTGCCACCAGCAGAGAAATAGCGGGAGTGCGGGGGACCGGGGAGCTGTTTTTT.